This T cell receptor beta chain stems from a study of T cell responses to AZD1222 COVID-19 vaccine. About this clone itself: Antigen specificity is unknown.

This CDR3 spans 13 amino acids. V lost 7 bases, J lost 1 base, and 10 bases lay in between. Germline V CDR1 and CDR2: MNHEY, SMNVEV (reference sequence). The table came from immunoSEQ multiplex PCR; TCRdb's copy has only in-frame clones and leaves some out. The sample records around 190,000 clones, approximately 92% being singletons. Study-wide results and limits: Samples come after the peak T cell response, not at day 14. The study found vaccine-associated CD4 TCRs spanning spike, dominant at 160-218 and 743-854. Compared with day 0, the breadth and depth of the Spike-specific TCR repertoire rose significantly after two doses of AZD1222. Donors were largely white British and mainly female; clonal diversity was possibly underestimated.

The sequence was obtained from an adult in good health. Sequenced material: peripheral blood, taken on day 0 of AZD1222 vaccination. The V and J genes are TRBV27 and TRBJ1-1, with D possibly matching TRBD1 (5 bases). The CDR3 is CASTGQPNTEAFF. The CDR3 DNA reads as TGTGCCAGCACTGGACAACCGAACACTGAAGCTTTCTTT.